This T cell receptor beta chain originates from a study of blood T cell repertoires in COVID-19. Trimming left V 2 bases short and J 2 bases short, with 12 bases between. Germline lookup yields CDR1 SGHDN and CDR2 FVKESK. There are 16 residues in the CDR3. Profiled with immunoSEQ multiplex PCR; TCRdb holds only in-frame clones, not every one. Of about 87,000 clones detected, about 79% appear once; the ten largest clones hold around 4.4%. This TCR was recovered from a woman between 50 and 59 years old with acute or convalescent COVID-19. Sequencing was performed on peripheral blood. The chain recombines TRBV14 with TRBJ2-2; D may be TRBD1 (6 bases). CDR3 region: CASSQLQGLNTGELFF. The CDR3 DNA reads TGTGCCAGCAGCCAACTACAGGGATTAAACACCGGGGAGCTGTTTTTT.